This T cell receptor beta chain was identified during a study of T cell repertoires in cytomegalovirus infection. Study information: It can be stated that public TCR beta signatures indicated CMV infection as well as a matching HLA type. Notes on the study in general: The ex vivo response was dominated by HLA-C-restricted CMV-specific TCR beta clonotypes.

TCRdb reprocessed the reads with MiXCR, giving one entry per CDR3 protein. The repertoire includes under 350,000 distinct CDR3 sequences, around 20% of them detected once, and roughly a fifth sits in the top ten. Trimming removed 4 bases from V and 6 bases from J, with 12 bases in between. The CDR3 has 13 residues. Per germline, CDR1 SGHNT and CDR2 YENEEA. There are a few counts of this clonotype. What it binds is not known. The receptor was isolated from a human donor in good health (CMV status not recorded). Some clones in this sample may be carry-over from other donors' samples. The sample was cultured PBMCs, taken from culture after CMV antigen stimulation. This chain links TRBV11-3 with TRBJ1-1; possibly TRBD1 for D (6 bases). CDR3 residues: CASSSTGGAEAFF. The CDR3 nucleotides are TGTGCCAGCAGCTCTACCGGGGGCGCTGAAGCTTTCTTT.